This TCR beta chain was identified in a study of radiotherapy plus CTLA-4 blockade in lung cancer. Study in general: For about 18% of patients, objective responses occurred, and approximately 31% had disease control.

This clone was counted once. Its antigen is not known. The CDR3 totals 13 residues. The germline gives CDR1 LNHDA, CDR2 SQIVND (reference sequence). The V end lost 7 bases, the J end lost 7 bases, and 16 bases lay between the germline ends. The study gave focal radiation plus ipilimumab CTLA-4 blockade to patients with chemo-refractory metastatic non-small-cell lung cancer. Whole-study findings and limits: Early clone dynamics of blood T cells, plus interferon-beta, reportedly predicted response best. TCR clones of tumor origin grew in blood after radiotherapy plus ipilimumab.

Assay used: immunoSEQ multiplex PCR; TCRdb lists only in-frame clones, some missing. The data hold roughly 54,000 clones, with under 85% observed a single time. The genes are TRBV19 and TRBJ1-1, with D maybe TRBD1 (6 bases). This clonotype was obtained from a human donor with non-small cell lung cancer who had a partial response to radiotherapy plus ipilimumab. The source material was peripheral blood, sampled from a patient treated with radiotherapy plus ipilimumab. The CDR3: CASNQGPGGEAFF. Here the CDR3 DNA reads TGTGCCAGTAATCAGGGGCCGGGGGGTGAAGCTTTCTTT. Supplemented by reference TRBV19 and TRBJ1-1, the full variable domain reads DGGITQSPKYLFRKEGQNVTLSCEQNLNHDAMYWYRQDPGQGLRLIYYSQIVNDFQKGDIAEGYSVSREKKESFPLTVTSAQKNPTAFYLCASNQGPGGEAFFGQGTRLTVV.